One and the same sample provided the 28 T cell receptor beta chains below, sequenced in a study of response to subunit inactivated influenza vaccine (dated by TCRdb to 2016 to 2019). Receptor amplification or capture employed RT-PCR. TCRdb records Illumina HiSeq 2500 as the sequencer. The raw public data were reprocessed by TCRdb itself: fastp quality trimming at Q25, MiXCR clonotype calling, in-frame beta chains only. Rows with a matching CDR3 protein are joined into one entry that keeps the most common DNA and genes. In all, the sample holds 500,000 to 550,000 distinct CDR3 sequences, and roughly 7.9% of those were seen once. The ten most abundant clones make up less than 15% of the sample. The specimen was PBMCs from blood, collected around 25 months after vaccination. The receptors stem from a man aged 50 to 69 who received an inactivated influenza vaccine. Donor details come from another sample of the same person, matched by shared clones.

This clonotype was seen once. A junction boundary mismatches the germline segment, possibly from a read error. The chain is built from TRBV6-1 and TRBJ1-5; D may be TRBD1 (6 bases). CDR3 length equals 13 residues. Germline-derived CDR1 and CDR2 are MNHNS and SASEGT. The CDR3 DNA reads TGTGCCAGCAATGCACAGGGTTATCATCCCCAGCATTTT. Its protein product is CASNAQGYHPQHF.

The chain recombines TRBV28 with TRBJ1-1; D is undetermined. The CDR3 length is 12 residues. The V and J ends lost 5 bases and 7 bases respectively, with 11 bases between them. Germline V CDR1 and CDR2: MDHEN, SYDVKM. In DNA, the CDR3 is TGTGCCAGCAGTCAGGTCCCTCGTGAAGCTTTCTTT. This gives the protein CASSQVPREAFF.

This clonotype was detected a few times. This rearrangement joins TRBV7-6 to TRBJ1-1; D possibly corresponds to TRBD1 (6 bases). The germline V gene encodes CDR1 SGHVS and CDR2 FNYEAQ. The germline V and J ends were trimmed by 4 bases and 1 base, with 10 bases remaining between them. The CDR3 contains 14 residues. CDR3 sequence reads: CASSSEGGNTEAFF. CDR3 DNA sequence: TGTGCCAGCAGCTCGGAGGGGGGGAACACTGAAGCTTTCTTT.

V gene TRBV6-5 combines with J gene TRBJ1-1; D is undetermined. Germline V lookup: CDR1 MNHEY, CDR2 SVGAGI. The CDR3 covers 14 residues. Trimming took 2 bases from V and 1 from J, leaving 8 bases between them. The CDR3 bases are TGTGCCAGCAGTTACGACGCAGGGAACACTGAAGCTTTCTTT. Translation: CASSYDAGNTEAFF.

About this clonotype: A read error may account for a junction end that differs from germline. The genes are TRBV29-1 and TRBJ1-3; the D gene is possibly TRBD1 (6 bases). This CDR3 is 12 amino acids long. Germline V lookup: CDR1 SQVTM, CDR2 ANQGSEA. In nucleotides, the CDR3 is TGCAGCGTTGAAGATTTGGGGGACACCATATGTTTT. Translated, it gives CSVEDLGDTICF.

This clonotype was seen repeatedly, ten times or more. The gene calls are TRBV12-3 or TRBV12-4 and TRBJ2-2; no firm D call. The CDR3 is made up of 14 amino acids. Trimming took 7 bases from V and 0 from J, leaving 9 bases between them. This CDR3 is CASTPAANTGELFF. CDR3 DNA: TGTGCCAGCACTCCGGCTGCGAACACCGGGGAGCTGTTTTTT.

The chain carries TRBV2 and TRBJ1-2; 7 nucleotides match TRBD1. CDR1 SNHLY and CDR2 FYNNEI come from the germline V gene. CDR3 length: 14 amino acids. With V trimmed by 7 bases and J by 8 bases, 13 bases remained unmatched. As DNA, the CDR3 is TGTGCCAGCATAGTATCCTACAGGGGTTTGGGCTACACCTTC. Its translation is CASIVSYRGLGYTF.

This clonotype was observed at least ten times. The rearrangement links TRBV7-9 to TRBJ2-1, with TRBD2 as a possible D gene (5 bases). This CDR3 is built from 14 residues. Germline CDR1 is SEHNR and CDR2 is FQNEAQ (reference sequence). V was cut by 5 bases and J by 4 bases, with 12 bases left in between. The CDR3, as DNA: TGTGCCAGCAGCCCTGACGGCGGGTACAATGAGCAGTTCTTC. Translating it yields CASSPDGGYNEQFF.

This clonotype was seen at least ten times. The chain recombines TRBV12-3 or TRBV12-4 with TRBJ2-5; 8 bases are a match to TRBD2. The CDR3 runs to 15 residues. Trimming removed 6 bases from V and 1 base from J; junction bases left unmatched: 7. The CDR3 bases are TGTGCCAGCAGCATCGCTGCGGGGGGCCAAGAGACCCAGTACTTC. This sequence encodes CASSIAAGGQETQYF.

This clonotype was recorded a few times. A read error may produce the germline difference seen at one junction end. Written as DNA, the CDR3 is TGCGCCAGCAGTATAGCGGGGGGGGCACAGCCCCAGCATTTT. Protein: CASSIAGGAQPQHF. The rearrangement uses TRBV28 and TRBJ1-5, with TRBD1 as a possible D gene (6 bases). CDR3 size: 14 residues. Looked up from germline, CDR1 is MDHEN and CDR2 is SYDVKM.

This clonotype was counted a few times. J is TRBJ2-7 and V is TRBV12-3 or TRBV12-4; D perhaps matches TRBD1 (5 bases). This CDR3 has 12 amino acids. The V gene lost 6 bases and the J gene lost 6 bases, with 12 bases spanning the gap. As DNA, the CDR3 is TGTGCCAGCAGAGTGGGGCTGGGCGAGCAGTACTTC. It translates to CASRVGLGEQYF.

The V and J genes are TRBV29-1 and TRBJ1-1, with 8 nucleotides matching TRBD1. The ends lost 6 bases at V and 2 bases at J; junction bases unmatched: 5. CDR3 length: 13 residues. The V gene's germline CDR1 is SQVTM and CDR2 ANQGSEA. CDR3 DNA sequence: TGCAGCGTGGGGGGACAGGTTAACACTGAAGCTTTCTTT. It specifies CSVGGQVNTEAFF.

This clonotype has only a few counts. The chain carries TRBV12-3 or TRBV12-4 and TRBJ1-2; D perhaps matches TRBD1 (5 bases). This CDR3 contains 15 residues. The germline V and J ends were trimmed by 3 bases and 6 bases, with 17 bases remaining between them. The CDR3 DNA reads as TGTGCCAGCAGTTTTGTCGACAGAAATTCTGATGGCTACACCTTC. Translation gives CASSFVDRNSDGYTF.

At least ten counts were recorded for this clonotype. CDR3 nucleotide sequence: TGTGCCAGCAGTTTATCATCTAGCGGAAGCTCCTACAATGAGCAGTTCTTC. Protein product: CASSLSSSGSSYNEQFF. The chain uses TRBV27 and TRBJ2-1, with 7 bases matching TRBD2. The CDR3 spans 17 residues. V lost 0 bases, J lost 0 bases, and 5 bases stayed unmatched. The germline gives CDR1 MNHEY, CDR2 SMNVEV (reference sequence).

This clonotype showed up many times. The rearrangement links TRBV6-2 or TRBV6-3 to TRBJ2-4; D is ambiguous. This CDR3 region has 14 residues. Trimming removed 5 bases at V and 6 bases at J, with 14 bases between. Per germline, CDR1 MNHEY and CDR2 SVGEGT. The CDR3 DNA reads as TGTGCCAGCAGTCCATCCTTGGTTAGAAACATTCAGTACTTC. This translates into CASSPSLVRNIQYF.

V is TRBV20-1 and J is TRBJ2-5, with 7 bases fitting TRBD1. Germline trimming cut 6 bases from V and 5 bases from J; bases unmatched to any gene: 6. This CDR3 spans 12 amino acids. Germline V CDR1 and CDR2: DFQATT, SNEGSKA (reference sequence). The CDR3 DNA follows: TGCAGTGCCAGACAGGGTTCCGAGACCCAGTACTTC. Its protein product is CSARQGSETQYF.

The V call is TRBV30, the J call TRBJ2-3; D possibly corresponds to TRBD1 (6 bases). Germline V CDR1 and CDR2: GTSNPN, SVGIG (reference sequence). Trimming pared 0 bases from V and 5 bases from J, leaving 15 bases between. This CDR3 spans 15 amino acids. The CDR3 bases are TGTGCCTGGAGTGTTGGTCAGGGGAATTTAGATACGCAGTATTTT. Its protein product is CAWSVGQGNLDTQYF.

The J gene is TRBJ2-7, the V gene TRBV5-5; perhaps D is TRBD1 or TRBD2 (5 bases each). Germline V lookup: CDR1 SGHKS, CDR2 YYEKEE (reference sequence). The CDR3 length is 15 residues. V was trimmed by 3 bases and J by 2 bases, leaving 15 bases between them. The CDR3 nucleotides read TGTGCCAGCAGCTGGAATTGGATGGGGGCCTACGAGCAGTACTTC. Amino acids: CASSWNWMGAYEQYF.

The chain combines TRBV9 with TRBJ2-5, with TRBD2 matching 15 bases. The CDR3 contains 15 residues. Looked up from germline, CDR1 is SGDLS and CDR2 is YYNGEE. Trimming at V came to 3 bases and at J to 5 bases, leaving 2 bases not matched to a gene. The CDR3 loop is CASSAGTSGGETQYF. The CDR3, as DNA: TGTGCCAGCAGCGCAGGGACTAGCGGGGGGGAGACCCAGTACTTC.

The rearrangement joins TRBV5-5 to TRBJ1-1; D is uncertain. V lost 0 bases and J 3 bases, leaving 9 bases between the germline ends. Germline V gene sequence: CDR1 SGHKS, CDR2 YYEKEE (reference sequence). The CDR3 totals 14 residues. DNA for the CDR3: TGTGCCAGCAGCTTGGGGCAGCTAGACACTGAAGCTTTCTTT. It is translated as CASSLGQLDTEAFF.

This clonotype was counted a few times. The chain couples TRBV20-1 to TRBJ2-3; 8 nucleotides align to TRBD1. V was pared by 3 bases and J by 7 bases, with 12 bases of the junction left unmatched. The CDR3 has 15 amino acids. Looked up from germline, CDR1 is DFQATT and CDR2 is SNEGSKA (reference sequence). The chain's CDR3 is CSARSRDRYPYTQYF. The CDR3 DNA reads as TGCAGTGCTAGGTCCCGGGACAGGTATCCTTATACGCAGTATTTT.

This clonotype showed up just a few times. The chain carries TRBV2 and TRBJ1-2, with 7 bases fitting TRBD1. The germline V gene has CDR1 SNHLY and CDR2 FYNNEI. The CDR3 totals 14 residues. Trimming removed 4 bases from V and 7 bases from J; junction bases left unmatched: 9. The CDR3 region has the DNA TGTGCCAGCAGTGTGTGGACAGGAGGCCGTGGCTACACCTTC. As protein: CASSVWTGGRGYTF.

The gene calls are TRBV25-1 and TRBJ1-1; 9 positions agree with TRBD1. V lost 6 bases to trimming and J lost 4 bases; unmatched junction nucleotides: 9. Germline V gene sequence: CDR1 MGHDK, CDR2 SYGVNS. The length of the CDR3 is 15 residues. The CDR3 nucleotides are TGTGCCAGCAGGGACAGGGGTTCGTGGGCCACTGAAGCTTTCTTT. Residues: CASRDRGSWATEAFF.

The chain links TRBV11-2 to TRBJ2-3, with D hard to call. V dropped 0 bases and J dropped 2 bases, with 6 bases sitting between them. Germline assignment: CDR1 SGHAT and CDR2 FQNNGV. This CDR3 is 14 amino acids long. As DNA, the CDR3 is TGTGCCAGCAGCTTAGACAGCCTCACAGATACGCAGTATTTT. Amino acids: CASSLDSLTDTQYF.

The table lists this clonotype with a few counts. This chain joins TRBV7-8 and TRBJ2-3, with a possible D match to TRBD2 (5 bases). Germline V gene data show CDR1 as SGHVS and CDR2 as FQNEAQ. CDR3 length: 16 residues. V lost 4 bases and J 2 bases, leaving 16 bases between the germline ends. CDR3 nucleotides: TGTGCCAGCAGCTCCGACGTGGGTAGCGACACAGATACGCAGTATTTT. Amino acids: CASSSDVGSDTDTQYF.

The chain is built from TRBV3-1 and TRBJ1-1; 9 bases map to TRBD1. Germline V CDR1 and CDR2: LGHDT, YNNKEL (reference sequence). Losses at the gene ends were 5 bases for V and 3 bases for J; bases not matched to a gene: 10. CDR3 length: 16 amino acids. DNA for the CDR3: TGTGCCAGCAGCGATCACAACCGGGACAGGGACACTGAAGCTTTCTTT. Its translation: CASSDHNRDRDTEAFF.

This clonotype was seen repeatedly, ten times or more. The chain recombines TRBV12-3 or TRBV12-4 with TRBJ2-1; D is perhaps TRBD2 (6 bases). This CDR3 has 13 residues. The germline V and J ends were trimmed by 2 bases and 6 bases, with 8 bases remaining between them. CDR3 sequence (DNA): TGTGCCAGCAGTTTAATCGGGGGCAATGAGCAGTTCTTC. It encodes CASSLIGGNEQFF.

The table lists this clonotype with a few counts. The CDR3 DNA follows: TGCAGCTCCAATCTAGGGGCAAGTGATACGCAGTATTTT. It encodes CSSNLGASDTQYF. The chain links TRBV29-1 to TRBJ2-3; TRBD1 is a possible D gene (5 bases). Germline CDR1 reads SQVTM; CDR2 reads ANQGSEA. This CDR3 is built from 13 residues. Trimming cost V 8 bases and J 6 bases, with 18 bases left between them.